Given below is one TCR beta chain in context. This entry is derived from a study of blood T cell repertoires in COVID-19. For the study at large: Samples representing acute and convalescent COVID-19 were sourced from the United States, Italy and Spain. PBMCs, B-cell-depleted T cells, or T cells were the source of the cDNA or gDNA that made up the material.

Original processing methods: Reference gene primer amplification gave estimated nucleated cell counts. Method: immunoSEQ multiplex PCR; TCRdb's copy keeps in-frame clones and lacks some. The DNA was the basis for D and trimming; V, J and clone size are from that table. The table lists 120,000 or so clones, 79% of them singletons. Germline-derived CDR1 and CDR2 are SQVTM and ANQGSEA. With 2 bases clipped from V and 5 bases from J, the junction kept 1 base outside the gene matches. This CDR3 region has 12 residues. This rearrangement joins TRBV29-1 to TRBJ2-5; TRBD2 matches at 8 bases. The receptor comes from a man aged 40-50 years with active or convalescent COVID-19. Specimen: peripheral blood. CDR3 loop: CSVEPSGETQYF. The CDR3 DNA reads TGCAGCGTTGAACCTAGCGGGGAGACCCAGTACTTC.